A single sample gave rise to the 31 T cell receptor beta chains below, sequenced in a study of Graves' ophthalmopathy and Graves' hyperthyroidism (dated by TCRdb to about 2018). Sequencing instrument: Illumina HiSeq 2000. For repertoire sequencing, TCR beta CDR3 regions were amplified from RNA transcripts. A first-round RT-PCR used HTBI primers with the Qiagen OneStep RT-PCR kit, followed by a second-round multiplex PCR, size selection and purification. TCRdb reran the public reads through fastp at Q25 and MiXCR, keeping productive beta chains. Merged by CDR3 protein, the rows form single entries marked with the most common genes and DNA. This sample lists about 480,000 distinct CDR3 sequences; about 15% were detected once. The ten largest clones capture 9.5% to 10% of the sample. The sample taken for sequencing was blood. These receptors were obtained from a woman younger than 45 with Graves' ophthalmopathy. Donor details come from another sample of the same person, matched by shared clones.

This clonotype was detected ten times or more. The gene calls are TRBV28 and TRBJ1-5; TRBD1 might be the D (5 bases). The CDR3 is 13 residues long. The V gene lost 4 bases and the J gene lost 11 bases, with 15 bases spanning the gap. Germline V gene sequence: CDR1 MDHEN, CDR2 SYDVKM. CDR3 nucleotides: TGTGCCAGCAGTTCTGGGGGGATTAGGGCCCAGCATTTT. Protein sequence: CASSSGGIRAQHF.

This clonotype occurred many times. V usage is TRBV20-1 and J usage is TRBJ1-5; D may be TRBD1 (5 bases). In germline, CDR1 is DFQATT, CDR2 SNEGSKA (reference sequence). V was trimmed by 0 bases and J by 1 base, leaving 13 bases between them. CDR3 size: 16 residues. The CDR3 DNA reads as TGCAGTGCTAGAGATACGGGGCTATGGAGCAATCAGCCCCAGCATTTT. Its translation: CSARDTGLWSNQPQHF.

The CDR3 spells CASSEEFTDTQYF. The CDR3 DNA reads as TGTGCCAGCAGTGAGGAGTTTACGGATACGCAGTATTTT. The chain recombines TRBV2 with TRBJ2-3; D is unclear. The CDR3 sequence is 13 residues long. The V end was cut by 3 bases, the J end by 6 bases, with 10 bases between. Germline CDR1 SNHLY, CDR2 FYNNEI.

The chain links TRBV6-1 to TRBJ2-5; a weak D match, TRBD1 (6 bases). V gave up 10 bases and J gave up 9 bases, with 21 bases separating them. Per the germline V gene, CDR1 is MNHNS and CDR2 is SASEGT. This CDR3 spans 13 amino acids. CDR3 bases: TGTGCCACCCGGACAGCCCCCTCTAGGGCCCAGTACTTC. Translated, it gives CATRTAPSRAQYF.

The DNA of the CDR3 is TGCGCCAGCAGCCCGGACTTGGGGGAGACCCAGTACTTC. Translation gives CASSPDLGETQYF. The chain uses TRBV5-1 and TRBJ2-5, with D tentatively TRBD2 (5 bases). Trimming took off 4 bases at V and 5 bases at J, with 12 bases between the two ends. The length of the CDR3 is 13 residues. CDR1 is SGHRS, CDR2 YFSETQ, per germline.

This clonotype was seen ten or more times. This sequence joins TRBV28 and TRBJ1-1; the match to TRBD1 covers 7 bases. Germline assignment: CDR1 MDHEN and CDR2 SYDVKM. This CDR3 has 15 amino acids. The ends lost 5 bases at V and 2 bases at J; junction bases unmatched: 8. Written as DNA, the CDR3 is TGTGCCAGCAGTCCGGAAACAGGGGCTAACACTGAAGCTTTCTTT. Protein sequence: CASSPETGANTEAFF.

This clonotype was seen ten or more times. The chain combines TRBV12-3 or TRBV12-4 with TRBJ1-5, with D perhaps matching TRBD1 (6 bases). V gave up 6 bases and J gave up 1 base, with 10 bases separating them. The CDR3 runs to 14 residues. The CDR3 loop reads CASRLGGSNQPQHF. The CDR3 DNA reads as TGTGCCAGCAGGCTAGGGGGGAGCAATCAGCCCCAGCATTTT.

This clonotype was recorded many times. This chain uses TRBV19 with TRBJ1-2; a possible D gene is TRBD1 (5 bases). CDR3 length equals 12 residues. Germline CDR1 LNHDA, CDR2 SQIVND (reference sequence). The ends were cut back, 3 bases at V and 7 bases at J, with 9 bases in the middle. The CDR3 DNA follows: TGTGCCAGTAGTATGGGCAGGGCTGGCTACACCTTC. Amino acid sequence: CASSMGRAGYTF.

This clonotype was counted many times. For the CDR3, the DNA is TGTGCCACCAGCAGGGGACAGAACAACTATGGCTACACCTTC. It codes for CATSRGQNNYGYTF. This sequence joins TRBV15 and TRBJ1-2; 7 bases map to TRBD1. Germline V gives CDR1 LNHNV, CDR2 YYDKDF (reference sequence). This CDR3 region has 14 residues. J gave up 2 bases and V 3 bases, and 3 bases lay outside the gene matches.

This clonotype was picked up many times. The rearrangement uses TRBV20-1 and TRBJ2-7; 10 bases align to TRBD2. CDR3 size: 15 residues. The J segment lost 6 bases and the V segment lost 0 bases, leaving 8 bases of the junction unmatched. Germline loops: CDR1 DFQATT, CDR2 SNEGSKA (reference sequence). The CDR3 coding sequence is TGCAGTGCTAGAGATCGCCTAGCGGGAGCCTTCGAGCAGTACTTC. It translates to CSARDRLAGAFEQYF.

At least ten counts were recorded for this clonotype. V usage is TRBV20-1 and J usage is TRBJ2-7, with 9 bases that match TRBD1. The CDR3 totals 14 residues. Per the germline V gene, CDR1 is DFQATT and CDR2 is SNEGSKA (reference sequence). V trimming: 6 bases; J trimming: 6 bases; junction bases outside the gene matches: 12. In DNA, the CDR3 is TGCAGTGCCCTCAACCGGGACAGGGAAGGCGAGCAGTACTTC. Protein sequence: CSALNRDREGEQYF.

This clonotype was detected many times. The J gene is TRBJ2-7, the V gene TRBV10-3, with a possible D match to TRBD1 (5 bases). Germline CDR1 is ENHRY and CDR2 is SYGVKD. Trimming cost V 4 bases and J 3 bases, with 10 bases left between them. This CDR3 has 13 amino acids. The CDR3 DNA is TGTGCCATCAGTGTAGACAGAAGCTACGAGCAGTACTTC. Translating gives CAISVDRSYEQYF.

Many counts were recorded for this clonotype. The rearrangement uses TRBV7-3 and TRBJ2-7; 8 bases are shared with TRBD1. With 5 bases clipped from V and 3 bases from J, the junction kept 9 bases outside the gene matches. The CDR3 consists of 15 residues. Per the germline V gene, CDR1 is SGHTA and CDR2 is FQGTGA. CDR3 residues: CASSTSGGKGYEQYF. The CDR3 region has the DNA TGTGCCAGCAGCACCTCAGGGGGCAAAGGCTACGAGCAGTACTTC.

V gene TRBV7-2 combines with J gene TRBJ1-6, with D uncertain. The CDR3 runs to 15 residues. The V and J ends lost 1 base and 2 bases respectively, with 6 bases between them. Per the germline V gene, CDR1 is SGHTA and CDR2 is FQGNSA. CDR3 in amino acids: CASSLGGPYNSPLHF. CDR3 bases: TGTGCCAGCAGCTTAGGGGGTCCCTATAATTCACCCCTCCACTTT.

In this sample, this clonotype turned up many times. The V gene is TRBV6-1, the J gene TRBJ1-5; D not resolved. The length of the CDR3 is 13 residues. The germline gives CDR1 MNHNS, CDR2 SASEGT. The V and J ends lost 4 bases and 0 bases respectively, with 4 bases between them. Here the CDR3 reads CASSVYSNQPQHF. The CDR3 region has the DNA TGTGCCAGCAGTGTTTATAGCAATCAGCCCCAGCATTTT.

This chain connects TRBV12-3 or TRBV12-4 to TRBJ2-2; perhaps TRBD1 as D (7 bases). The CDR3 loop spans 14 amino acids. Trimming removed 6 bases at V and 5 bases at J, with 13 bases between. CDR3 amino acids: CASSRGTETGELFF. DNA of the CDR3: TGTGCCAGCAGCCGCGGGACAGAGACCGGGGAGCTGTTTTTT.

This clonotype showed up many times. This sequence joins TRBV6-5 and TRBJ1-1, with D hard to call. CDR3 length: 13 amino acids. With 0 bases removed from V and 1 base from J, the gap between germline ends came to 3 bases. Germline V gene sequence: CDR1 MNHEY, CDR2 SVGAGI. The chain's CDR3 is CASSYSKNTEAFF. The CDR3 DNA is TGTGCCAGCAGTTACTCGAAGAACACTGAAGCTTTCTTT.

This clonotype was picked up many times. The chain is built from TRBV11-2 and TRBJ1-1, with unresolved D. This CDR3 has 16 residues. Trimming took off 4 bases at V and 0 bases at J, with 15 bases between the two ends. Germline CDR1 reads SGHAT; CDR2 reads FQNNGV. The CDR3 DNA follows: TGTGCCAGCAGCTCCCGGGCAGGCCAGATGAACACTGAAGCTTTCTTT. Protein product: CASSSRAGQMNTEAFF.

This clonotype was found many times. V is TRBV6-1 and J is TRBJ2-5; 10 positions match TRBD2. J was trimmed by 5 bases and V by 6 bases; bases with no gene match: 6. The CDR3 contains 14 residues. Looked up from germline, CDR1 is MNHNS and CDR2 is SASEGT. The CDR3 loop is CASRERGGWETQYF. The CDR3 DNA follows: TGTGCCAGCAGGGAGCGGGGGGGCTGGGAGACCCAGTACTTC.

This clonotype was seen many times. This sequence joins TRBV9 and TRBJ1-1; no clear D. CDR1 is SGDLS, CDR2 YYNGEE, per germline. V was shortened by 0 bases and J by 1 base, with 7 bases between the two germline ends. The length of the CDR3 is 14 residues. CDR3: CASSVVQRNTEAFF. CDR3 nucleotide sequence: TGTGCCAGCAGCGTAGTCCAACGGAACACTGAAGCTTTCTTT.

At least ten counts were recorded for this clonotype. The chain is built from TRBV15 and TRBJ1-5; TRBD1 might be the D (5 bases). Germline values: CDR1 LNHNV, CDR2 YYDKDF (reference sequence). V was cut by 8 bases and J by 2 bases, with 13 bases left in between. The CDR3 extends over 14 amino acids. The CDR3 nucleotides are TGTGCCACCTGCGTGGGGGAGGGCAATCAGCCCCAGCATTTT. This translates into CATCVGEGNQPQHF.

CDR3 protein: CASSSVSQPQHF. CDR3 nucleotide sequence: TGTGCCAGCAGTTCGGTGAGTCAGCCCCAGCATTTT. This chain connects TRBV28 to TRBJ1-5; no firm D call. Germline V gives CDR1 MDHEN, CDR2 SYDVKM. Deletions cut 4 bases from V and 6 bases from J, with 7 bases between. The CDR3 is 12 residues long.

This clonotype was counted ten times or more. The chain uses TRBV12-3 or TRBV12-4 and TRBJ1-1, with D unclear. The CDR3 runs to 13 residues. V was shortened by 6 bases and J by 4 bases, with 12 bases between the two germline ends. The CDR3, as DNA: TGTGCCAGCAGCTTTGGTGCGGGCACTGAAGCTTTCTTT. Translating gives CASSFGAGTEAFF.

This clonotype showed up many times. The rearrangement joins TRBV5-1 to TRBJ1-6, with 9 bases fitting TRBD1. The germline V gene encodes CDR1 SGHRS and CDR2 YFSETQ. The CDR3 totals 13 residues. V lost 4 bases, J lost 8 bases, and 1 base stayed unmatched. CDR3 protein: CASSRDRDSPLHF. The DNA for the CDR3 is TGCGCCAGCAGCAGGGACAGGGATTCACCCCTCCACTTT.

This clonotype showed up many times. The chain couples TRBV30 to TRBJ2-7, with 7 positions matching TRBD1. There are 15 residues in the CDR3. CDR1 is GTSNPN and CDR2 is SVGIG in the germline V gene (reference sequence). The ends lost 2 bases at V and 0 bases at J; junction bases unmatched: 7. CDR3 DNA: TGTGCCTGGAGTTACGGGACAGACAGCTCCTACGAGCAGTACTTC. Translation gives CAWSYGTDSSYEQYF.

V gene TRBV24-1 combines with J gene TRBJ2-2; possible D gene TRBD1, 6 bases. In germline, CDR1 is KGHDR, CDR2 SFDVKD. This CDR3 has 15 amino acids. V shed 6 bases and J shed 0 bases, with 10 bases lying between them. CDR3 nucleotide sequence: TGTGCCACCAGTCGGGGACACGCGAACACCGGGGAGCTGTTTTTT. As protein: CATSRGHANTGELFF.

This clonotype was seen many times. The chain couples TRBV4-1 to TRBJ2-7; 8 bases agree with TRBD1. The CDR3 loop spans 16 amino acids. Germline V gives CDR1 MGHRA, CDR2 YSYEKL. Unmatched junction bases numbered 9, after V lost 0 bases and J lost 5 bases. The CDR3 loop is CASSQDLTGGWDEQYF. As DNA, the CDR3 is TGCGCCAGCAGCCAAGATCTTACAGGGGGATGGGACGAGCAGTACTTC.

This clonotype was seen many times. CDR3 nucleotide sequence: TGTGCCAGCAGCGCACCTCCGGGACAGATGAACACTGAAGCTTTCTTT. It yields the protein CASSAPPGQMNTEAFF. The V call is TRBV28, the J call TRBJ1-1; 7 bases are a match to TRBD1. The CDR3 is 16 residues long. Unmatched junction bases numbered 10, after V lost 6 bases and J lost 0 bases. Germline V gene lookup returns CDR1 MDHEN and CDR2 SYDVKM.

The CDR3 sequence: CASSSSLGGRTDTQYF. CDR3 DNA sequence: TGTGCCAGCAGCTCTTCATTGGGCGGTCGAACAGATACGCAGTATTTT. The V gene is TRBV11-1, the J gene TRBJ2-3, with D unclear. The V end lost 4 bases, the J end lost 3 bases, and 17 bases lay between the germline ends. The CDR3 has 16 residues. The V gene's germline CDR1 is SGHAT and CDR2 FQDESV (reference sequence).

This clonotype was detected many times. An end of the junction does not agree with germline; a read error may underlie this. The DNA for the CDR3 is TGTGCCAGCAGCTCCGGGACAGGGCCCTACGAGCAGTACTTC. Translating it yields CASSSGTGPYEQYF. The genes are TRBV5-1 and TRBJ2-7, with 9 bases matching TRBD1. Germline V gene data show CDR1 as SGHRS and CDR2 as YFSETQ. The CDR3 length is 14 residues.

This clonotype was seen ten or more times. The V call is TRBV6-1, the J call TRBJ1-6, with D maybe TRBD1 (5 bases). CDR1 and CDR2 from the germline V gene are MNHNS and SASEGT. This CDR3 has 16 amino acids. Trimming removed 11 bases from V and 0 bases from J, with 17 bases in between. The chain's CDR3 is CAASNRLSSYNSPLHF. The CDR3 DNA sequence: TGTGCCGCGTCAAACAGGCTCAGCTCCTATAATTCACCCCTCCACTTT.